A single T cell receptor beta chain is shown here with its context. Its target is unknown. The primer mix had 60 Vbeta and 13 Jbeta primers. TCRdb's table, derived via immunoSEQ multiplex PCR, lists solely in-frame clones and lacks some. The table lists 150,000 to 200,000 clones, roughly three quarters of them singletons. This specimen comes from a study of cytomegalovirus exposure and HLA in healthy donors. Study-level points and caveats: According to the study, approximately 150 TCR beta chains were cytomegalovirus-associated. Most CMV-associated TCR beta chains appeared HLA-restricted in a later analysis. For most subjects, TCR beta sequences were reported to predict HLA-A and HLA-B alleles with accuracy.

The TCR originated in a male donor in good health and CMV-seropositive. The sequenced sample consisted of PBMCs.

This CDR3 reads CASSESRTGGQIGTEAFF. The CDR3 nucleotides read TGCGCCAGCAGTGAGTCGAGGACAGGGGGGCAAATCGGGACTGAAGCTTTCTTT. The gene calls are TRBV10-1 and TRBJ1-1; 10 nucleotides agree with TRBD1. The CDR3 is 18 residues long. V lost 0 bases to trimming and J lost 5 bases; unmatched junction nucleotides: 12. Germline CDR1 reads WNHNN; CDR2 reads SYGVQD (reference sequence).